This TCR beta chain appears in the sequencing data of a study of T cell responses to AZD1222 COVID-19 vaccine. Across the whole study: Second-dose timings of about 4 or about 12 weeks were pooled.

With respect to this clone: Its antigen is not identified.

Repertoires were generated with immunoSEQ multiplex PCR, while TCRdb's copy carries only in-frame clones and drops some. This table holds about 170,000 clones, roughly 93% found once. Regarding the study as a whole: The CD4 TCRs associated with vaccination extended across spike and predominated at 160-218 and 743-854.

Germline V lookup: CDR1 WNHNN, CDR2 SYGVQD (reference sequence). This CDR3 is built from 14 residues. V dropped 0 bases and J dropped 4 bases, with 9 bases sitting between them. The material sequenced was peripheral blood, taken on day 0 of AZD1222 vaccination. The source is an adult in good health. The rearrangement uses TRBV10-1 and TRBJ1-2, with D unresolved. The CDR3 region is CASSESPGTYGYTF. As DNA, the CDR3 is TGCGCCAGCAGTGAGTCGCCGGGTACCTATGGCTACACCTTC.